This T cell receptor (beta chain) was captured by sequencing in a study of regulatory T cells in long-lasting Graves disease. Findings and limits, study-wide: The number of shared public clonotypes was higher in persistent patients (fewer than 3,000) than new patients (around 890).

Researchers made TCR beta libraries by using iRepertoire HTBI primers and running Arm-PCR on CDR3 regions. TCRdb re-derived calls from the multiplex PCR reads in MiXCR, one entry per CDR3 protein. Altogether 380,000 or so distinct CDR3 sequences are present, roughly 16% being singletons, with the ten largest covering 20%. Many counts were recorded for this clonotype. Its cognate antigen is unknown. The time point is: newly diagnosed GD, antithyroid drugs for less than 3 months. Preparation of the TCR library used RNA extracted from PBMCs. Graves' disease diagnoses used American Thyroid Association guidelines. The CDR3 is 15 residues long. Per the germline V gene, CDR1 is SNHLY and CDR2 is FYNNEI. Trimming left V 8 bases short and J 5 bases short, with 19 bases between. These data also formed part of another study, on T cells in Graves' hyperthyroidism and ophthalmopathy.

The chain employs TRBV2 and TRBJ1-5, with a possible D match to TRBD1 (5 bases). This material consisted of peripheral blood mononuclear cells (PBMCs), taken at new diagnosis, from a patient treated with antithyroid drugs. This receptor was obtained from a woman aged 18-30 years with Graves disease. CDR3 sequence: CASGRTVLGDQPQHF. The CDR3 DNA is TGTGCCAGCGGGAGGACCGTCCTGGGGGATCAGCCCCAGCATTTT.